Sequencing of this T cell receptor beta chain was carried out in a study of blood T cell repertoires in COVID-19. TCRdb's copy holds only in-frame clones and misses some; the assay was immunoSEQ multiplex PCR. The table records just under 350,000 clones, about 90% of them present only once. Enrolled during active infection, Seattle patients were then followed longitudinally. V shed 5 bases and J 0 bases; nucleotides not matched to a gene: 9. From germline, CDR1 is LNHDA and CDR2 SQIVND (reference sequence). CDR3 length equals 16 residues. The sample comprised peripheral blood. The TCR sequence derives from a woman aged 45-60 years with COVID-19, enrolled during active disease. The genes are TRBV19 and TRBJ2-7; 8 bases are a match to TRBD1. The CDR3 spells CASSWSPGQVSYEQYF. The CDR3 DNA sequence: TGTGCCAGTAGTTGGTCGCCGGGACAGGTCTCCTACGAGCAGTACTTC.